Listed below are T cell receptor beta chains from one sample, sequenced in a study of cytomegalovirus exposure and HLA in healthy donors. Sequencing was performed with immunoSEQ multiplex PCR; in TCRdb, only in-frame clones are kept and a portion is missing. The sample contains roughly 160,000 clones, around three quarters of which appear only once. The sample taken for sequencing was PBMCs. All receptors derive from a woman between 45 and 65 years old in good health and CMV-seropositive. CDR3s include the opening cysteine and the closing phenylalanine or tryptophan. Each record gives: CDR3 protein, CDR3 DNA, D gene, V gene, J gene, clone size. The D gene is left open where the match is weak. Where a row states a size, it is once, few, many or the class of an expanded clone; other rows omit it.

CDR3aa: CASSYDSNTEAFF
CDR3nt: TGTGCCAGCAGCTATGACAGCAACACTGAAGCTTTCTTT
d_gene: NA
v_gene: TRBV11-3
j_gene: TRBJ1-1
abundance: NA

CDR3aa: CASSLRGGYTF
CDR3nt: TGTGCCAGCAGCTTGAGGGGCGGCTACACCTTC
d_gene: NA
v_gene: TRBV5-6
j_gene: TRBJ1-2
abundance: NA

CDR3aa: CASSQTFGYNSPLHF
CDR3nt: TGTGCCAGCAGCCAAACGTTCGGCTATAATTCACCCCTCCACTTT
d_gene: NA
v_gene: TRBV4-2
j_gene: TRBJ1-6
abundance: NA

CDR3aa: CASSQDPGFTGELFF
CDR3nt: TGCGCCAGCAGCCAAGATCCAGGATTCACCGGGGAGCTGTTTTTT
d_gene: NA
v_gene: TRBV4-3
j_gene: TRBJ2-2
abundance: once

CDR3aa: CAWSVRGNPKNIQYF
CDR3nt: TGTGCCTGGAGTGTACGGGGGAACCCCAAAAACATTCAGTACTTC
d_gene: NA
v_gene: TRBV30
j_gene: TRBJ2-4
abundance: NA

CDR3aa: CAWTPQTVNYGYTF
CDR3nt: TGTGCCTGGACCCCACAGACAGTCAACTATGGCTACACCTTC
d_gene: NA
v_gene: TRBV30
j_gene: TRBJ1-2
abundance: NA

CDR3aa: CASSSWQIYGYTF
CDR3nt: TGTGCCAGTAGTTCTTGGCAGATATATGGCTACACCTTC
d_gene: NA
v_gene: TRBV19
j_gene: TRBJ1-2
abundance: NA

CDR3aa: CASSGQKYNEQFF
CDR3nt: TGTGCCAGCAGCGGACAGAAGTACAATGAGCAGTTCTTC
d_gene: NA
v_gene: TRBV7-2
j_gene: TRBJ2-1
abundance: NA

CDR3aa: CAWSVTGISGNTIYF
CDR3nt: TGTGCCTGGAGTGTGACAGGAATCTCTGGAAACACCATATATTTT
d_gene: NA
v_gene: TRBV30
j_gene: TRBJ1-3
abundance: NA

CDR3aa: CASSWASAANEQFF
CDR3nt: TGCGCCAGCAGCTGGGCTAGCGCGGCCAATGAGCAGTTCTTC
d_gene: NA
v_gene: TRBV5-1
j_gene: TRBJ2-1
abundance: NA

CDR3aa: CASSAVDKIAKNIQYF
CDR3nt: TGTGCCAGCAGCGCCGTAGATAAGATAGCCAAAAACATTCAGTACTTC
d_gene: NA
v_gene: TRBV7-9
j_gene: TRBJ2-4
abundance: NA

CDR3aa: CASSGPPGTGLGANVLTF
CDR3nt: TGTGCCAGCAGCGGGCCTCCCGGGACAGGGCTTGGGGCCAACGTCCTGACTTTC
d_gene: TRBD1
v_gene: TRBV7-9
j_gene: TRBJ2-6
abundance: few

CDR3aa: CASSSRGSGANVLTF
CDR3nt: TGTGCCAGCAGCTCCCGGGGGTCTGGGGCCAACGTCCTGACTTTC
d_gene: NA
v_gene: TRBV9
j_gene: TRBJ2-6
abundance: NA

CDR3aa: CASSFQGANTEAFF
CDR3nt: TGTGCCAGCAGTTTTCAGGGGGCAAACACTGAAGCTTTCTTT
d_gene: TRBD1
v_gene: TRBV7-3
j_gene: TRBJ1-1
abundance: NA

CDR3aa: CSVRGQGDVYGYTF
CDR3nt: TGCAGCGTCCGAGGACAGGGTGACGTTTATGGCTACACCTTC
d_gene: TRBD1
v_gene: TRBV29-1
j_gene: TRBJ1-2
abundance: NA

CDR3aa: CASSLDPLLTDTQYF
CDR3nt: TGTGCCAGCAGCTTAGATCCACTTCTCACAGATACGCAGTATTTT
d_gene: NA
v_gene: TRBV7-6
j_gene: TRBJ2-3
abundance: NA

CDR3aa: CASSSQGLPVGVSGNTIYF
CDR3nt: TGTGCCAGCAGTTCACAGGGCCTCCCGGTAGGGGTATCTGGAAACACCATATATTTT
d_gene: NA
v_gene: TRBV2
j_gene: TRBJ1-3
abundance: NA

CDR3aa: CASSSSYEQYF
CDR3nt: TGTGCCAGCAGCTCATCCTACGAGCAGTACTTC
d_gene: NA
v_gene: TRBV5-4
j_gene: TRBJ2-7
abundance: few

CDR3aa: CASRSSGRSYEQYF
CDR3nt: TGTGCCAGCAGGTCTAGCGGGAGGTCCTACGAGCAGTACTTC
d_gene: TRBD2
v_gene: TRBV28
j_gene: TRBJ2-7
abundance: NA

CDR3aa: CASTEGGGNTEAFF
CDR3nt: TGTGCCAGCACCGAAGGGGGGGGGAACACTGAAGCTTTCTTT
d_gene: NA
v_gene: TRBV6-1
j_gene: TRBJ1-1
abundance: NA

CDR3aa: CSSAQGGETQYF
CDR3nt: TGTTCCAGCGCTCAGGGGGGAGAGACCCAGTACTTC
d_gene: NA
v_gene: TRBV7-9
j_gene: TRBJ2-5
abundance: NA

CDR3aa: CASSLAMLSNSGNTIYF
CDR3nt: TGTGCCAGCAGCTTAGCGATGCTATCGAACTCTGGAAACACCATATATTTT
d_gene: NA
v_gene: TRBV11-2
j_gene: TRBJ1-3
abundance: NA

CDR3aa: CASSQGGSRYEQYF
CDR3nt: TGCGCCAGCAGCCAAGGAGGGAGTCGGTACGAGCAGTACTTC
d_gene: NA
v_gene: TRBV4-3
j_gene: TRBJ2-7
abundance: NA

CDR3aa: CASSDRVRKYF
CDR3nt: TGTGCCAGCAGTGATCGAGTGCGGAAGTACTTC
d_gene: NA
v_gene: TRBV2
j_gene: TRBJ2-5
abundance: NA

CDR3aa: CASSFPYGYTF
CDR3nt: TGTGCCAGCAGCTTCCCATATGGCTACACCTTC
d_gene: NA
v_gene: TRBV5-8
j_gene: TRBJ1-2
abundance: NA

CDR3aa: CASSQLTGRAGELFF
CDR3nt: TGTGCCAGCAGCCAATTGACAGGTCGGGCCGGGGAGCTGTTTTTT
d_gene: NA
v_gene: TRBV14
j_gene: TRBJ2-2
abundance: NA

CDR3aa: CASSLAPPSDEQYF
CDR3nt: TGCGCCAGCAGCTTGGCCCCCCCCTCGGACGAGCAGTACTTC
d_gene: NA
v_gene: TRBV5-1
j_gene: TRBJ2-7
abundance: NA

CDR3aa: CASSEGERTGRNTEAFF
CDR3nt: TGTGCCAGCAGCGAGGGGGAACGGACAGGGCGAAACACTGAAGCTTTCTTT
d_gene: TRBD1
v_gene: TRBV9
j_gene: TRBJ1-1
abundance: NA

CDR3aa: CASSSGTYNEQFF
CDR3nt: TGTGCCAGCAGCTCCGGGACCTACAATGAGCAGTTCTTC
d_gene: NA
v_gene: TRBV5-6
j_gene: TRBJ2-1
abundance: NA

CDR3aa: CASSSTGTLSSYEQYF
CDR3nt: TGTGCCAGCAGCTCGACAGGGACCTTAAGCTCCTACGAGCAGTACTTC
d_gene: TRBD1
v_gene: TRBV6-6
j_gene: TRBJ2-7
abundance: once

CDR3aa: CASSQRWLSGGGNEQFF
CDR3nt: TGTGCCAGCAGCCAAAGGTGGCTGAGCGGGGGAGGGAATGAGCAGTTCTTC
d_gene: TRBD2
v_gene: TRBV14
j_gene: TRBJ2-1
abundance: NA

CDR3aa: CASTGQGNEQYF
CDR3nt: TGTGCCAGCACGGGACAGGGAAACGAGCAGTACTTC
d_gene: TRBD1
v_gene: TRBV6-5
j_gene: TRBJ2-7
abundance: NA

CDR3aa: CASSLQGGRWETQYF
CDR3nt: TGTGCCAGCAGTTTGCAGGGAGGGAGGTGGGAGACCCAGTACTTC
d_gene: TRBD2
v_gene: TRBV25-1
j_gene: TRBJ2-5
abundance: NA

CDR3aa: CSVAGQGPGEQYF
CDR3nt: TGCAGCGTTGCGGGACAGGGGCCCGGCGAGCAGTACTTC
d_gene: TRBD1
v_gene: TRBV29-1
j_gene: TRBJ2-7
abundance: NA

CDR3aa: CASSLDGGREKLFF
CDR3nt: TGTGCCAGCAGCTTAGACGGAGGCCGTGAAAAACTGTTTTTT
d_gene: NA
v_gene: TRBV7-2
j_gene: TRBJ1-4
abundance: NA

CDR3aa: CASSALQGKTGELFF
CDR3nt: TGTGCCAGCAGTGCCCTACAGGGGAAGACCGGGGAGCTGTTTTTT
d_gene: TRBD1
v_gene: TRBV7-3
j_gene: TRBJ2-2
abundance: NA

CDR3aa: CASSPRQGPNTEAFF
CDR3nt: TGTGCCAGCTCCCCTAGACAGGGCCCGAACACTGAAGCTTTCTTT
d_gene: TRBD1
v_gene: TRBV7-9
j_gene: TRBJ1-1
abundance: NA

CDR3aa: CASSPQDRGITGANVLTF
CDR3nt: TGTGCCAGCAGTCCACAAGACAGGGGAATCACTGGGGCCAACGTCCTGACTTTC
d_gene: TRBD1
v_gene: TRBV27
j_gene: TRBJ2-6
abundance: NA

CDR3aa: CATRILRLAIDYEQYF
CDR3nt: TGTGCCACCAGGATTCTCCGGCTAGCGATTGACTACGAGCAGTACTTC
d_gene: NA
v_gene: TRBV15
j_gene: TRBJ2-7
abundance: few

CDR3aa: CASSLGTGTGQETQYF
CDR3nt: TGTGCCAGCAGCTTAGGGACAGGGACGGGTCAAGAGACCCAGTACTTC
d_gene: TRBD1
v_gene: TRBV7-2
j_gene: TRBJ2-5
abundance: NA

CDR3aa: CASSYIPGELFF
CDR3nt: TGTGCCAGCAGTTATATCCCCGGGGAGCTGTTTTTT
d_gene: NA
v_gene: TRBV6-5
j_gene: TRBJ2-2
abundance: NA

CDR3aa: CASSFAGIGELFF
CDR3nt: TGTGCCAGCAGCTTCGCGGGTATCGGGGAGCTGTTTTTT
d_gene: NA
v_gene: TRBV13
j_gene: TRBJ2-2
abundance: NA

CDR3aa: CASSSQGIFGYTF
CDR3nt: TGTGCCAGCAGCTCACAGGGGATTTTTGGCTACACCTTC
d_gene: TRBD1
v_gene: TRBV5-4
j_gene: TRBJ1-2
abundance: NA

CDR3aa: CASSHETGVAFF
CDR3nt: TGTGCCAGCAGTCATGAGACAGGCGTAGCTTTCTTT
d_gene: NA
v_gene: TRBV6-5
j_gene: TRBJ1-1
abundance: few

CDR3aa: CASSRTGTAHISTDTQYF
CDR3nt: TGTGCCAGCAGCCGCACCGGGACAGCCCACATTAGCACAGATACGCAGTATTTT
d_gene: TRBD1
v_gene: TRBV7-9
j_gene: TRBJ2-3
abundance: once

CDR3aa: CASSFTGGSYNEQFF
CDR3nt: TGTGCCAGCAGTTTCACAGGGGGCTCCTACAATGAGCAGTTCTTC
d_gene: TRBD1
v_gene: TRBV27
j_gene: TRBJ2-1
abundance: NA

CDR3aa: CASSYEGQRDEQFF
CDR3nt: TGTGCCAGCAGTTACGAGGGACAGCGCGATGAGCAGTTCTTC
d_gene: TRBD1
v_gene: TRBV6-5
j_gene: TRBJ2-1
abundance: once

CDR3aa: CAIIREGGRSGYTF
CDR3nt: TGTGCCATCATAAGGGAAGGGGGTCGCAGTGGCTACACCTTC
d_gene: NA
v_gene: TRBV10-3
j_gene: TRBJ1-2
abundance: once

CDR3aa: CASSGSRDRGLFDTGELFF
CDR3nt: TGTGCCAGCAGTGGCTCCCGGGACAGGGGCCTTTTTGACACCGGGGAGCTGTTTTTT
d_gene: TRBD1
v_gene: TRBV2
j_gene: TRBJ2-2
abundance: NA

CDR3aa: CASSYSNGIWTEAFF
CDR3nt: TGTGCCAGCAGTTACTCGAACGGGATTTGGACTGAAGCTTTCTTT
d_gene: NA
v_gene: TRBV6-5
j_gene: TRBJ1-1
abundance: NA

CDR3aa: CASSLPNTGELFF
CDR3nt: TGTGCCAGCAGCCTCCCGAACACCGGGGAGCTGTTTTTT
d_gene: NA
v_gene: TRBV5-6
j_gene: TRBJ2-2
abundance: NA

CDR3aa: CASSPQVTYEQYF
CDR3nt: TGTGCCAGCAGCCCTCAGGTTACCTACGAGCAGTACTTC
d_gene: NA
v_gene: TRBV7-8
j_gene: TRBJ2-7
abundance: NA